The 26 T cell receptor beta chains reported below all come from one sample, sequenced in a study of OX40 agonist ivuxolimab in advanced cancers. Receptor libraries were prepared by the immunoSEQ multiplex PCR assay. TCRdb took over this immuneACCESS table, retaining in-frame rearrangements with V and J assigned. Such tables are incomplete; in checked studies, under half of the missing clones stem from an unresolved V gene, and the remainder is unexplained. In this sample the table shows tens of thousands of clones, 85% to 90% of which occur a single time. The ten largest make up 0.19% of the sample. The specimen was CD4+ or CD8+ T cells sorted from blood, collected in a trial of the OX40 agonist ivuxolimab. These TCRs come from an adult with an advanced solid tumor such as melanoma, head and neck, liver or kidney cancer.

The chain has TRBV6-6 and TRBJ1-5; 9 positions agree with TRBD1. V shed 6 bases, J shed 4 bases, and the junction held 10 bases outside the gene matches. The germline CDR1 and CDR2 sequences are MNHNY and SVGAGI (reference sequence). This CDR3 contains 16 residues. CDR3 in amino acids: CASRFHRDRANQPQHF. The CDR3 nucleotides are TGTGCCAGCAGATTTCACCGGGACAGGGCAAATCAGCCCCAGCATTTT.

The rearrangement links TRBV7-3 to TRBJ2-3; D is possibly TRBD1 (6 bases). The germline CDR1 and CDR2 sequences are SGHTA and FQGTGA. This CDR3 comprises 15 residues. Trimming removed 2 bases from V and 3 bases from J, with 12 bases in between. DNA for the CDR3: TGTGCCAGCAGCTTAGTTGGACAGCTTACAGATACGCAGTATTTT. It codes for CASSLVGQLTDTQYF.

This clone was picked up a small number of times. The chain combines TRBV5-4 with TRBJ2-5; possible D gene TRBD1, 7 bases. Germline CDR1 and CDR2: SGHNT and YYREEE (reference sequence). Trimming left V 3 bases short and J 5 bases short, with 11 bases between. The CDR3 consists of 13 residues. CDR3 protein: CASSSPGGETQYF. DNA for the CDR3: TGTGCCAGCAGCTCTCCAGGGGGGGAGACCCAGTACTTC.

This clone appeared once. The CDR3 nucleotides are TGTGCCAGCGCGTTGAGATGGGACAATGAGCAGTTCTTC. This encodes CASALRWDNEQFF. The chain recombines TRBV9 with TRBJ2-1; D is unresolved. The CDR3 loop spans 13 amino acids. Germline values: CDR1 SGDLS, CDR2 YYNGEE. V shed 7 bases and J shed 5 bases, with 13 bases lying between them.

The chain uses TRBV2 and TRBJ2-4, with TRBD2 identical over 9 bases. With V trimmed by 1 base and J by 10 bases, 5 bases remained unmatched. The CDR3 has 14 amino acids. In germline, CDR1 is SNHLY, CDR2 FYNNEI. The CDR3 protein is CASSEGASGEIQYF. CDR3 in DNA: TGTGCCAGCAGTGAAGGAGCTAGCGGGGAGATTCAGTACTTC.

The genes are TRBV15 and TRBJ2-1; 10 bases agree with TRBD1. Germline V gives CDR1 LNHNV, CDR2 YYDKDF (reference sequence). The CDR3 consists of 17 residues. V shed 0 bases and J 8 bases; nucleotides not matched to a gene: 10. CDR3 in DNA: TGTGCCACCAGCAGAGATCGGGACAGGGGCAATAGGGATGAGCAGTTCTTC. Protein product: CATSRDRDRGNRDEQFF.

The chain has TRBV19 and TRBJ1-6, with D unresolved. The CDR3 loop spans 14 amino acids. Deletions cut 3 bases from V and 11 bases from J, with 14 bases between. The germline V gene encodes CDR1 LNHDA and CDR2 SQIVND (reference sequence). The chain's CDR3 is CASSIDMERTPLHF. CDR3 DNA: TGTGCCAGTAGTATCGACATGGAGCGGACACCCCTCCACTTT. Based on the CDR3 plus reference TRBV19 and TRBJ1-6, the full variable domain is DGGITQSPKYLFRKEGQNVTLSCEQNLNHDAMYWYRQDPGQGLRLIYYSQIVNDFQKGDIAEGYSVSREKKESFPLTVTSAQKNPTAFYLCASSIDMERTPLHFGNGTRLTVT.

A few counts support this clone. The chain links TRBV7-3 to TRBJ1-4; D uncertain. This CDR3 is 13 amino acids long. The V end lost 5 bases, the J end lost 4 bases, and 8 bases lay between the germline ends. Germline loops: CDR1 SGHTA, CDR2 FQGTGA. CDR3 in amino acids: CASSRGSNEKLFF. CDR3 nucleotides: TGTGCCAGCAGCAGAGGGAGTAATGAAAAACTGTTTTTT.

This clone turned up a few times. This chain uses TRBV13 with TRBJ1-3; D remains unclear. Trimming removed 5 bases from V and 0 bases from J, with 8 bases in between. The CDR3 is 14 amino acids. From germline, CDR1 is PRHDT and CDR2 FYEKMQ (reference sequence). The CDR3 sequence: CASSDRTSGNTIYF. CDR3 in DNA: TGTGCCAGCAGCGACCGTACCTCTGGAAACACCATATATTTT.

The DNA for the CDR3 is TGTGCCAGTAGTATAGGATTGTCTAGCGGGGTCCAAGAGACCCAGTACTTC. It encodes CASSIGLSSGVQETQYF. V is TRBV19 and J is TRBJ2-5; 9 nucleotides agree with TRBD2. Trimming at V came to 1 base and at J to 1 base, leaving 7 bases not matched to a gene. The germline V gene encodes CDR1 LNHDA and CDR2 SQIVND (reference sequence). CDR3 length equals 17 residues. The full variable domain, its missing parts supplied by reference TRBV19 and TRBJ2-5, is DGGITQSPKYLFRKEGQNVTLSCEQNLNHDAMYWYRQDPGQGLRLIYYSQIVNDFQKGDIAEGYSVSREKKESFPLTVTSAQKNPTAFYLCASSIGLSSGVQETQYFGPGTRLLVL.

This chain links TRBV4-1 with TRBJ1-3, with D possibly TRBD1 on 5 matching bases. This CDR3 is 16 amino acids long. Germline V CDR1 and CDR2: MGHRA, YSYEKL. V was trimmed by 7 bases and J by 0 bases, leaving 16 bases between them. CDR3 region: CASKGDGYFSGNTIYF. The CDR3 coding sequence is TGCGCCAGCAAAGGGGACGGATACTTCTCTGGAAACACCATATATTTT.

The rearrangement links TRBV18 to TRBJ1-1; D remains unclear. The CDR3 length is 15 residues. Germline assignment: CDR1 KGHSH and CDR2 LQKENI. The V end was cut by 0 bases, the J end by 1 base, with 9 bases between. CDR3 DNA sequence: TGTGCCAGCTCACCACCGTCCGGTGCGAACACTGAAGCTTTCTTT. Translation: CASSPPSGANTEAFF.

The rearrangement joins TRBV12-5 to TRBJ2-3; maybe TRBD2 (6 bases). Per germline, CDR1 LGHNT and CDR2 FRNRAP. This CDR3 is built from 13 residues. V lost 8 bases to trimming and J lost 1 base, with 10 bases between them. The CDR3 coding sequence is TGTGCTAGTTTAGCTAGCGGCACAGATACGCAGTATTTT. Translated: CASLASGTDTQYF.

V and J are TRBV7-2 and TRBJ1-3; the D gene is possibly TRBD1 (5 bases). V lost 5 bases, J lost 4 bases, and 12 bases lay in between. Germline V lookup: CDR1 SGHTA, CDR2 FQGNSA. The CDR3 length is 14 residues. In DNA form, the CDR3 reads TGTGCCAGCAGCATTCAGGGCACCGGAAACACCATATATTTT. It is translated as CASSIQGTGNTIYF.

The sample holds one count of this clone. The CDR3 region is CASSLVYRGIGGEQFF. The CDR3 region has the DNA TGCGCCAGCAGCTTGGTTTATCGGGGTATCGGAGGTGAGCAGTTCTTC. The chain links TRBV5-1 to TRBJ2-1; perhaps TRBD2 as D (5 bases). Trimming left V 0 bases short and J 9 bases short, with 19 bases between. The germline gives CDR1 SGHRS, CDR2 YFSETQ. This CDR3 contains 16 residues.

The gene calls are TRBV10-3 and TRBJ2-1; 9 bases align to TRBD2. Germline V gene lookup returns CDR1 ENHRY and CDR2 SYGVKD. The CDR3 totals 16 residues. Trimming cost V 3 bases and J 2 bases; bases outside gene matches: 5. CDR3: CAISDQGLAAYNEQFF. For the CDR3, the DNA is TGTGCCATCAGTGATCAGGGACTAGCTGCCTACAATGAGCAGTTCTTC.

A remark on this clone: Additional DNA sequences in this sample encode the identical CDR3. The chain is built from TRBV5-1 and TRBJ2-5, with D possibly matching TRBD2 (5 bases). V lost 1 base and J 3 bases, leaving 7 bases between the germline ends. This CDR3 comprises 13 residues. In germline, CDR1 is SGHRS, CDR2 YFSETQ. DNA for the CDR3: TGCGCCAGCAGCTTGCCCGGGGAAGAGACCCAGTACTTC. Amino acids: CASSLPGEETQYF.

The chain links TRBV7-9 to TRBJ1-1; D might be TRBD1 (6 bases). V gave up 5 bases and J gave up 4 bases, with 14 bases separating them. The CDR3 sequence is 14 residues long. Germline lookup yields CDR1 SEHNR and CDR2 FQNEAQ (reference sequence). CDR3 coding DNA: TGTGCCAGCAGCCCGTACAGGGCCCTCACTGAAGCTTTCTTT. It yields the protein CASSPYRALTEAFF.

This chain connects TRBV5-4 to TRBJ2-3, with 7 bases matching TRBD2. V gave up 0 bases and J gave up 3 bases; unmatched junction bases: 7. CDR1 is SGHNT, CDR2 YYREEE, per germline (reference sequence). The CDR3 loop spans 16 amino acids. The CDR3 region has the DNA TGTGCCAGCAGCTTGGGCGGCGGGAGAGGTACAGATACGCAGTATTTT. It yields the protein CASSLGGGRGTDTQYF.

This chain uses TRBV6-5 with TRBJ2-5; a possible D gene is TRBD1 (6 bases). Per germline, CDR1 MNHEY and CDR2 SVGAGI. The CDR3 is made up of 16 amino acids. The V end lost 0 bases, the J end lost 5 bases, and 16 bases lay between the germline ends. The CDR3 bases are TGTGCCAGCAGTTACTCAGGGGGAAGGAAGTCGGAGACCCAGTACTTC. Translating it yields CASSYSGGRKSETQYF.

The chain carries TRBV11-2 and TRBJ2-2, with TRBD2 matching over 9 bases. The ends lost 2 bases at V and 7 bases at J; junction bases unmatched: 8. Germline CDR1 reads SGHAT; CDR2 reads FQNNGV. The CDR3 has 16 residues. This chain's CDR3 is CASSLLREGRVGELFF. CDR3 bases: TGTGCCAGCAGCTTATTGCGGGAGGGCCGAGTCGGGGAGCTGTTTTTT.

The chain couples TRBV5-1 to TRBJ2-1; TRBD1 aligns across 7 bases. Germline V gene data show CDR1 as SGHRS and CDR2 as YFSETQ. The CDR3 spans 14 residues. V lost 1 base and J lost 4; bases outside the gene matches: 2. The CDR3 DNA reads TGCGCCAGCAGCTTGTCAGGGGGATACAATGAGCAGTTCTTC. This encodes CASSLSGGYNEQFF.

V is TRBV11-3 and J is TRBJ2-5, with D possibly being TRBD2 (6 bases). Between the trimmed V and J ends, which lost 1 base and 3 bases, there was a span of 12 bases. The germline V gene has CDR1 SGHNT and CDR2 YENEEA. The CDR3 is made up of 15 amino acids. CDR3 protein: CASSLGRAGKETQYF. As DNA, the CDR3 is TGTGCCAGCAGCTTAGGGAGGGCAGGGAAAGAGACCCAGTACTTC.

The gene calls are TRBV11-2 and TRBJ2-1, with unresolved D. Trimming cost V 4 bases and J 0 bases, with 10 bases left between them. CDR1 is SGHAT and CDR2 is FQNNGV in the germline V gene. The CDR3 totals 15 residues. The CDR3 sequence: CASSYLMSSYNEQFF. CDR3 DNA sequence: TGTGCCAGCAGCTATCTAATGAGCTCCTACAATGAGCAGTTCTTC.

The CDR3: CASSPKLAGGGEQYF. As DNA, the CDR3 is TGTGCCAGCAGCCCTAAGCTAGCGGGAGGGGGGGAGCAGTACTTC. The chain carries TRBV7-2 and TRBJ2-7, with 12 bases identical to TRBD2. Germline V gene data show CDR1 as SGHTA and CDR2 as FQGNSA. The length of the CDR3 is 15 residues. J lost 7 bases, V lost 5 bases, and 9 bases had no gene match.

The rearrangement uses TRBV28 and TRBJ1-5, with TRBD1 matching 8 bases. V shed 6 bases and J 4 bases; nucleotides not matched to a gene: 2. The CDR3 covers 13 residues. Germline CDR1 and CDR2: MDHEN and SYDVKM. The CDR3 coding sequence is TGTGCCAGCAGATGGGACAGGAATCAGCCCCAGCATTTT. Amino acids: CASRWDRNQPQHF. Variable domain in full (rest from reference TRBV28 and TRBJ1-5): DVKVTQSSRYLVKRTGEKVFLECVQDMDHENMFWYRQDPGLGLRLIYFSYDVKMKEKGDIPEGYSVSREKKERFSLILESASTNQTSMYLCASRWDRNQPQHFGDGTRLSIL.